Reported below is one T cell receptor (beta chain). V dropped 8 bases and J dropped 1; count of bases not matched to a gene: 7. The germline V gene encodes CDR1 MRHNA and CDR2 SNTAGT. This CDR3 has 15 amino acids. This sample stems from a study of blood T cell repertoires in COVID-19. Across the whole study: Samples of COVID-19 (acute and convalescent) were obtained from the United States, Italy and Spain. PBMCs, B-cell-depleted T cells, or T cells were the source of the cDNA or gDNA that made up the material.

As processed by the authors: Reference gene primer amplification gave estimated nucleated cell counts. Sequencing was performed with immunoSEQ multiplex PCR; in TCRdb, only in-frame clones are kept and a portion is missing. V, J and clone size are taken as reported in that table, and D and trimming were inferred from the DNA itself. The repertoire includes under 250,000 clones, roughly nine tenths of them detected once, and roughly 3.1% sits in the top ten. This sequence joins TRBV6-4 and TRBJ2-2; 7 bases are shared with TRBD1. Sequenced: peripheral blood. This sequence originates from a man aged 18 to 29 with active or convalescent COVID-19. The CDR3 DNA follows: TGTGCCAGCTCACATACAGGGGAGAACACCGGGGAGCTGTTTTTT. Amino acids: CASSHTGENTGELFF.